A single sample gave rise to the 20 T cell receptor beta chains below, sequenced in a study of T cell repertoires in cytomegalovirus infection. Their antigens remain unidentified. MiXCR was run by TCRdb on the reads, yielding one entry per CDR3 protein. The sample lists more than 85,000 distinct CDR3 sequences; around 31% were seen once. The sequences come from CD8+ T cells from cultured PBMCs, collected from culture after CMV antigen stimulation. These receptors all stem from a human donor in good health (CMV status not recorded). Some clones in this sample may be carry-over from other donors' samples.

The chain is built from TRBV27 and TRBJ2-1; D tentatively fits TRBD1 or TRBD2 (5 bases each). CDR1 MNHEY and CDR2 SMNVEV come from the germline V gene (reference sequence). V was cut by 5 bases and J by 9 bases, with 11 bases left in between. The CDR3 covers 12 residues. CDR3 amino acids: CASSPWGSEQFF. The CDR3, as DNA: TGTGCCAGCAGTCCCTGGGGGTCTGAGCAGTTCTTC.

The chain combines TRBV20-1 with TRBJ2-7, with 7 bases identical to TRBD1. V was pared by 7 bases and J by 2 bases, with 14 bases of the junction left unmatched. The CDR3 is 15 amino acids. CDR1 DFQATT and CDR2 SNEGSKA come from the germline V gene (reference sequence). The CDR3 spells CSVPRPSGQPYEQYF. The CDR3 DNA is TGCAGTGTCCCTAGGCCTTCGGGACAGCCCTACGAGCAGTACTTC.

The chain recombines TRBV19 with TRBJ1-5; 8 nucleotides match TRBD1. Germline lookup yields CDR1 LNHDA and CDR2 SQIVND (reference sequence). Trimming at V came to 4 bases and at J to 0 bases, leaving 5 bases not matched to a gene. The CDR3 contains 16 residues. The CDR3 spells CASSTTGQVSNQPQHF. The CDR3 DNA is TGTGCCAGTAGTACGACGGGACAGGTTAGCAATCAGCCCCAGCATTTT.

This clonotype came up a few times. This chain connects TRBV2 to TRBJ2-2; 7 bases are a match to TRBD2. The germline V gene encodes CDR1 SNHLY and CDR2 FYNNEI. V shed 7 bases and J 2 bases; nucleotides not matched to a gene: 4. CDR3 length: 14 amino acids. The CDR3 reads CASIGGGNTGELFF. The CDR3 nucleotides read TGTGCCAGCATTGGGGGGGGAAACACCGGGGAGCTGTTTTTT.

CDR3 residues: CASSLMAGQETQYF. The DNA for the CDR3 is TGTGCCAGCAGCTTAATGGCAGGACAAGAGACCCAGTACTTC. This chain joins TRBV7-6 and TRBJ2-5; D not certain. The CDR3 contains 14 residues. Trimming cost V 2 bases and J 2 bases, with 9 bases left between them. Germline loops: CDR1 SGHVS, CDR2 FNYEAQ.

V usage is TRBV19 and J usage is TRBJ2-1; 11 bases are shared with TRBD2. The germline gives CDR1 LNHDA, CDR2 SQIVND (reference sequence). V lost 6 bases to trimming and J lost 3 bases; unmatched junction nucleotides: 10. This CDR3 has 17 amino acids. CDR3 bases: TGTGCCAGTAGCCAACTATCTAGCGGGGGGAACTACAATGAGCAGTTCTTC. Translated, it gives CASSQLSSGGNYNEQFF.

The genes are TRBV19 and TRBJ2-3; perhaps TRBD2 as D (6 bases). Germline loops: CDR1 LNHDA, CDR2 SQIVND (reference sequence). The V gene lost 8 bases and the J gene lost 0 bases, with 12 bases spanning the gap. The CDR3 is 14 amino acids. The CDR3 is CASAVGTSTDTQYF. DNA for the CDR3: TGTGCCAGTGCCGTCGGGACTAGCACAGATACGCAGTATTTT.

This clonotype came up a few times. The CDR3 loop reads CASGLNVNTEAFF. The CDR3 nucleotides are TGTGCTAGTGGTTTGAACGTGAACACTGAAGCTTTCTTT. The chain couples TRBV12-5 to TRBJ1-1, with D hard to call. V gave up 2 bases and J gave up 0 bases, with 4 bases separating them. Germline V lookup: CDR1 LGHNT, CDR2 FRNRAP. CDR3 length: 13 amino acids.

The chain has TRBV11-3 and TRBJ1-1; 7 bases agree with TRBD1. The CDR3 is made up of 17 amino acids. J gave up 1 base and V 4 bases, and 12 bases lay outside the gene matches. Germline values: CDR1 SGHNT, CDR2 YENEEA. The CDR3 spells CASSSTRTGEGNTEAFF. CDR3 coding DNA: TGTGCCAGCAGCTCCACCCGAACAGGGGAGGGGAACACTGAAGCTTTCTTT.

This clonotype was seen ten or more times. V and J are TRBV7-8 and TRBJ2-7, with D perhaps assigned TRBD1 or TRBD2 (5 bases each). Germline CDR1 is SGHVS and CDR2 is FQNEAQ. The length of the CDR3 is 15 residues. The ends were cut back, 1 base at V and 2 bases at J, with 12 bases in the middle. CDR3 loop: CASSLVRDGAYEQYF. Written as DNA, the CDR3 is TGTGCCAGCAGCTTAGTCCGGGACGGAGCCTACGAGCAGTACTTC. Supplemented by reference TRBV7-8 and TRBJ2-7, the full variable domain reads GAGVSQSPRYKVAKRGQDVALRCDPISGHVSLFWYQQALGQGPEFLTYFQNEAQLDKSGLPSDRFFAERPEGSVSTLKIQRTQQEDSAVYLCASSLVRDGAYEQYFGPGTRLTVT.

This chain connects TRBV19 to TRBJ1-3; TRBD1 might be the D (6 bases). V shed 6 bases and J shed 0 bases, with 12 bases lying between them. The length of the CDR3 is 15 residues. Germline V CDR1 and CDR2: LNHDA, SQIVND (reference sequence). CDR3 DNA sequence: TGTGCCAGTAGGCGGACAGTCGACTCTGGAAACACCATATATTTT. It is translated as CASRRTVDSGNTIYF.

The table lists this clonotype with a few counts. This chain connects TRBV7-9 to TRBJ2-1; TRBD1 agrees at 12 bases. Germline V gives CDR1 SEHNR, CDR2 FQNEAQ (reference sequence). J gave up 8 bases and V 4 bases, and 6 bases lay outside the gene matches. The CDR3 spans 15 residues. CDR3 amino acids: CASSSTGTGGDEQFF. CDR3 in DNA: TGTGCCAGCAGCTCCACCGGGACAGGGGGCGATGAGCAGTTCTTC.

There are a few counts of this clonotype. This rearrangement joins TRBV6-1 to TRBJ1-2; D might be TRBD1 (5 bases). With 2 bases removed from V and 3 bases from J, the gap between germline ends came to 13 bases. Germline V CDR1 and CDR2: MNHNS, SASEGT. The CDR3 consists of 15 residues. The CDR3 protein is CASSERQGWDYGYTF. The CDR3 DNA is TGTGCCAGCAGTGAACGGCAGGGTTGGGACTATGGCTACACCTTC.

This clonotype was detected once. With a much larger clone just one base away, this may be a read error. The chain couples TRBV12-3 or TRBV12-4 to TRBJ2-1, with a weak D call TRBD2 (7 bases). V lost 2 bases and J lost 4, with 12 bases in between. This CDR3 is built from 15 residues. The CDR3 loop reads CASSLRGGRYNEQFF. Written as DNA, the CDR3 is TGTGCCAGCAGTTTAAGGGGGGGCAGGTACAATGAGCAGTTCTTC.

This chain connects TRBV29-1 to TRBJ2-3; 13 nucleotides line up with TRBD2. V lost 6 bases, J lost 4 bases, and 4 bases stayed unmatched. Germline V gene lookup returns CDR1 SQVTM and CDR2 ANQGSEA. This CDR3 comprises 14 residues. CDR3 coding DNA: TGCAGCGTAAGGGGGACTAGCGGGGCAGATACGCAGTATTTT. It yields the protein CSVRGTSGADTQYF.

Many counts were recorded for this clonotype. This chain uses TRBV19 with TRBJ1-2; TRBD1 agrees at 7 bases. V trimming: 6 bases; J trimming: 4 bases; junction bases outside the gene matches: 8. The CDR3 is 14 residues long. Germline CDR1 is LNHDA and CDR2 is SQIVND (reference sequence). CDR3 DNA sequence: TGTGCCAGTAGCCATGGAGGGGGCGGCTATGGCTACACCTTC. Protein sequence: CASSHGGGGYGYTF.

This clonotype was recorded a few times. The chain is built from TRBV11-2 and TRBJ2-5, with 8 positions matching TRBD2. CDR3 length equals 17 residues. Unmatched junction bases numbered 15, after V lost 5 bases and J lost 4 bases. Germline CDR1 reads SGHAT; CDR2 reads FQNNGV. CDR3 nucleotide sequence: TGTGCCAGCAGCCCCAGTTACGGGGGGGGCCTCCTAGAGACCCAGTACTTC. This translates into CASSPSYGGGLLETQYF.

The chain uses TRBV6-1 and TRBJ2-2, with TRBD1 matching over 9 bases. The CDR3 runs 16 residues. V lost 5 bases to trimming and J lost 3 bases; unmatched junction nucleotides: 7. Germline assignment: CDR1 MNHNS and CDR2 SASEGT. CDR3 in amino acids: CASSQPGQGDTGELFF. The DNA of the CDR3 is TGTGCCAGCAGTCAACCGGGACAGGGTGACACCGGGGAGCTGTTTTTT.

This chain links TRBV24-1 with TRBJ1-5; D perhaps matches TRBD1 (5 bases). CDR1 is KGHDR, CDR2 SFDVKD, per germline. Deletions cut 6 bases from V and 1 base from J, with 9 bases between. The CDR3 runs 14 residues. CDR3 sequence: CATSIGGSNQPQHF. The CDR3 DNA reads as TGTGCCACCAGTATCGGGGGAAGCAATCAGCCCCAGCATTTT.

This clonotype was seen a handful of times. The chain links TRBV7-3 to TRBJ2-2; D possibly corresponds to TRBD2 (6 bases). Trimming shortened V by 10 bases and J by 6 bases, and 15 bases separated the two germline ends. This CDR3 has 13 amino acids. Germline CDR1 reads SGHTA; CDR2 reads FQGTGA. The CDR3 nucleotides are TGTGCCACCGGTCTGGGACTCCCCGGGGAGCTGTTTTTT. This encodes CATGLGLPGELFF.